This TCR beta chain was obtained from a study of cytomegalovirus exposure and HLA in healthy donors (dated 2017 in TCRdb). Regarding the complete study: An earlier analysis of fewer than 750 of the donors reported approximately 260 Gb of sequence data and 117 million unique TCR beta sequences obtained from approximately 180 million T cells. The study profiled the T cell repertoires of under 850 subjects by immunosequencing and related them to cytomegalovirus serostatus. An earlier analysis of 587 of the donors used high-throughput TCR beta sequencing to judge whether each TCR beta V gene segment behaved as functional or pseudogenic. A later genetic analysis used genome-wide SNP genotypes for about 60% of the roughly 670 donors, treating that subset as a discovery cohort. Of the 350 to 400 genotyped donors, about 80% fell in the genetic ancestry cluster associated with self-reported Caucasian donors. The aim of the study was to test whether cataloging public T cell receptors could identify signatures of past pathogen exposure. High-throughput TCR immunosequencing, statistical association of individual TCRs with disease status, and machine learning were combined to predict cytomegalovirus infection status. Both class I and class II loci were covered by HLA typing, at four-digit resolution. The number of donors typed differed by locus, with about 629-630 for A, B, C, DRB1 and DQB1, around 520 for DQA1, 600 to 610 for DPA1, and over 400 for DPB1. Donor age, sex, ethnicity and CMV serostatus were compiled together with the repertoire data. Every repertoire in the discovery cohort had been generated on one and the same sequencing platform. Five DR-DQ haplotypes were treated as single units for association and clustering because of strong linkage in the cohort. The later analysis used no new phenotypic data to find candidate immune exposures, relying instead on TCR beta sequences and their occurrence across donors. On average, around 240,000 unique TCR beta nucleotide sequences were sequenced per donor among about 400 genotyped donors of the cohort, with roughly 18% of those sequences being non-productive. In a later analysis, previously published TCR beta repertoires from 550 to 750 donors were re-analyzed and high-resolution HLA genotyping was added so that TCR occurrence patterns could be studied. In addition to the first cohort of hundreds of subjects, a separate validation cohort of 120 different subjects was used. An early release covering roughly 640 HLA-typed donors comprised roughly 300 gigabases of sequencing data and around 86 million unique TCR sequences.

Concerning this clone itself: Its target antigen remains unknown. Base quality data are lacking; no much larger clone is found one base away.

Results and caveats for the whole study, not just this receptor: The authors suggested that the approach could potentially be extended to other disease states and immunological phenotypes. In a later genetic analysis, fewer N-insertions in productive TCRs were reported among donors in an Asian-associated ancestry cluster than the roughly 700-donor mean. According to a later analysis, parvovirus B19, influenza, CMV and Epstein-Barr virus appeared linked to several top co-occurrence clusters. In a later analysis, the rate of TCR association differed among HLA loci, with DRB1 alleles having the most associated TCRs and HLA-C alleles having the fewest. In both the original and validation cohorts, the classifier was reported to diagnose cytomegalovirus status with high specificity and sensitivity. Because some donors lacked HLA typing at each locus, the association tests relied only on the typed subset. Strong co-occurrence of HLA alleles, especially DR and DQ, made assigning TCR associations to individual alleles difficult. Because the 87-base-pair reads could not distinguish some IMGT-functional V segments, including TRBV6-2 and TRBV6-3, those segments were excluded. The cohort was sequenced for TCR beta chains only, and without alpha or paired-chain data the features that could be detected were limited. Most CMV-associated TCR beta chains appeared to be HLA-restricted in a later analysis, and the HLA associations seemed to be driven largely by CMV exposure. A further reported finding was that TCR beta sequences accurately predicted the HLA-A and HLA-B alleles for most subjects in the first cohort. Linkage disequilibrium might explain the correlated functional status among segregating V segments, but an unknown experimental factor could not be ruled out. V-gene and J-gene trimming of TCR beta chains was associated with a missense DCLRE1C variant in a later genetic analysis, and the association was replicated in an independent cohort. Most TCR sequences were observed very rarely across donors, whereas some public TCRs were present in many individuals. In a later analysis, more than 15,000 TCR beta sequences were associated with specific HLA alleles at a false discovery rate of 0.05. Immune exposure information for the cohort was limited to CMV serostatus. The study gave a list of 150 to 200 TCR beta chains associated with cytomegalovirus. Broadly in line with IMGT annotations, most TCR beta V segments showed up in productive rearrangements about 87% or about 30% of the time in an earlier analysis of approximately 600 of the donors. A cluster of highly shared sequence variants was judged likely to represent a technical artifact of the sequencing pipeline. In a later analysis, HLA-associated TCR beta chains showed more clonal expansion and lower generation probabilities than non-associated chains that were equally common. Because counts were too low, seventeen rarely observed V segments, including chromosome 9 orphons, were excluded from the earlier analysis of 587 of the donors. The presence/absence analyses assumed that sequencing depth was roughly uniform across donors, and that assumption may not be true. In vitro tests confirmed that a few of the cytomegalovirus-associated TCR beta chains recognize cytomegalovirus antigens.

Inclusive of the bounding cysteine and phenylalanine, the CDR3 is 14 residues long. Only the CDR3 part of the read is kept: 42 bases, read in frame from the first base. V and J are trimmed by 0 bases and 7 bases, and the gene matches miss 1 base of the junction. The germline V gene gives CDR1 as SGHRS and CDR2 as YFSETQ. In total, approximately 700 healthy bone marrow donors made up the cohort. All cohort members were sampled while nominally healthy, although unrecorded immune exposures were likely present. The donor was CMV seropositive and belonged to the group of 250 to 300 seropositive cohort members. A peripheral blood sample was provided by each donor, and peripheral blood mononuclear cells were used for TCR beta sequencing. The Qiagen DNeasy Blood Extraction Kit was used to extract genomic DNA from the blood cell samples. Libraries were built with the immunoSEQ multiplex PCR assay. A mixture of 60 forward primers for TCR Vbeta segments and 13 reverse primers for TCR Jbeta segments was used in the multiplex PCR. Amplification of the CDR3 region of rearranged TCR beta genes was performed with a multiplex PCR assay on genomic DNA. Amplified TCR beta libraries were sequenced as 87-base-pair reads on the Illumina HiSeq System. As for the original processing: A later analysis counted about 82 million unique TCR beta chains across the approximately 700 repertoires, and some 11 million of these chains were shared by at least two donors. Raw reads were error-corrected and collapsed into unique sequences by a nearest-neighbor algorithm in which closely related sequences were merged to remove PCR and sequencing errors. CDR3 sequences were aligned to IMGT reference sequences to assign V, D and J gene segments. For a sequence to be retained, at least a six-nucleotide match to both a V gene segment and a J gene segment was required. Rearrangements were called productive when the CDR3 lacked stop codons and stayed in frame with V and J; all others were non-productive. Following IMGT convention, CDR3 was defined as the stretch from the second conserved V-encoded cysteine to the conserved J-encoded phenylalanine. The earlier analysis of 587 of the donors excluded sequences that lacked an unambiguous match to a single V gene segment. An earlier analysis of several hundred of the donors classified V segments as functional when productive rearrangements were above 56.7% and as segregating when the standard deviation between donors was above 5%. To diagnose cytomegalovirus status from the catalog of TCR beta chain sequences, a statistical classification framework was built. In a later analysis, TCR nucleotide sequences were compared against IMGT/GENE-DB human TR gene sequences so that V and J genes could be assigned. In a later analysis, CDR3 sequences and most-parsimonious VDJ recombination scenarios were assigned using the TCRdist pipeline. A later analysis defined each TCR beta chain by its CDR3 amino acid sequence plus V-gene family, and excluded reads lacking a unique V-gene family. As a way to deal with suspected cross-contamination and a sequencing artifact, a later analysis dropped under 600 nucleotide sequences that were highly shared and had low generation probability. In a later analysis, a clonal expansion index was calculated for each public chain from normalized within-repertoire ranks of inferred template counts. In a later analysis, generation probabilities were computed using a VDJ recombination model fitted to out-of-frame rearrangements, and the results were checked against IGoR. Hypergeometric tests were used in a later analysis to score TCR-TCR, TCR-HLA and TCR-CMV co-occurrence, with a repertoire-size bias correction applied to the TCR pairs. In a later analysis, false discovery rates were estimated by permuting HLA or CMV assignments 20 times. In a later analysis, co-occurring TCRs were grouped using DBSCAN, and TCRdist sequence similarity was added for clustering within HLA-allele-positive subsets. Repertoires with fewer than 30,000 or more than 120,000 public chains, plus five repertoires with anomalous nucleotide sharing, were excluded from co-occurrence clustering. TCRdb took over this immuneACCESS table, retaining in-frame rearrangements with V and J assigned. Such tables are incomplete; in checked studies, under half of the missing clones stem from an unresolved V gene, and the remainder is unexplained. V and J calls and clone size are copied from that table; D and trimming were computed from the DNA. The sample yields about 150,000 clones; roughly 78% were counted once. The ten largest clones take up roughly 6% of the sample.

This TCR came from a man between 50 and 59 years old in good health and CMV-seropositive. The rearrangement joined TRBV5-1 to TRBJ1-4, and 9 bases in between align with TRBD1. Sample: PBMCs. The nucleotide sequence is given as TGCGCCAGCAGCTTGGAGACAGGGGGTGAAAAACTGTTTTTT. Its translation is CASSLETGGEKLFF.